Sequencing of this T cell receptor (beta chain) was carried out in a study of blood T cell repertoires in COVID-19. Overall study: Sources were T cells, B-cell-depleted T cells, or PBMCs; the material itself was cDNA or gDNA.

This clone is a singleton in its sample. Relative to the germline gene, one junction end is altered; a read error may explain this. In the authors' workflow: By means of reference gene primer amplification, nucleated cell counts were estimated. Using immunoSEQ multiplex PCR, the repertoire was profiled, and TCRdb retains in-frame clones only, with some absent. That table is the source of V, J and clone size, and D and trimming were worked out from the DNA. The table shows approximately 180,000 clones, with around 87% occurring only once. Sequenced: peripheral blood. The sequence was obtained from a man aged 40-49 years with active or convalescent COVID-19.

CDR3 sequence reads: CAGSSGRVRYTF. CDR3 nucleotides: TGTGCCGGCAGCTCCGGGAGGGTCCGCTACACCTTC. The chain carries TRBV7-9 and TRBJ1-2, with D unresolved. Germline CDR1 reads SEHNR; CDR2 reads FQNEAQ (reference sequence). The CDR3 has 12 residues.